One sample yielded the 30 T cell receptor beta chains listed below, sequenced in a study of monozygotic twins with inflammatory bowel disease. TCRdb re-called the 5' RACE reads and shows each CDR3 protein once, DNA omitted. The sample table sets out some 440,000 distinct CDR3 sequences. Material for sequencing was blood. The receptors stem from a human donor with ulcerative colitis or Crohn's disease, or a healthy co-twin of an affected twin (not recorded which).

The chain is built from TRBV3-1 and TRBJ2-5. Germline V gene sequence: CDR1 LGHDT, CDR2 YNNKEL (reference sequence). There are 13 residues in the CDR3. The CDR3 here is CASSQDRWETQYF.

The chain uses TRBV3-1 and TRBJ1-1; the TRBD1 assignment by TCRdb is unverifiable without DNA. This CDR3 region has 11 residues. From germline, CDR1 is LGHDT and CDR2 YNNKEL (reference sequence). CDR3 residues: CASSPGQEAFF.

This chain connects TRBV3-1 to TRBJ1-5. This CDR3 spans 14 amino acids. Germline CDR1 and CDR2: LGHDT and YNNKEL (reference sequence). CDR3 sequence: CASSHRHSNQPQHF.

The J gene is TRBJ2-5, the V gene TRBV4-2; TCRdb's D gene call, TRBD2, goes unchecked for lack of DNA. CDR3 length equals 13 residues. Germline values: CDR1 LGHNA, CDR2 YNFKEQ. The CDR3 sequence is CASTFSGEETQYF.

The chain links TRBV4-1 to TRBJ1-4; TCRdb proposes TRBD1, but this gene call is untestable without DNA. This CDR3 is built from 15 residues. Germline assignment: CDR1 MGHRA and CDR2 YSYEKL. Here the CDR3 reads CASSRGSGGSEKLFF.

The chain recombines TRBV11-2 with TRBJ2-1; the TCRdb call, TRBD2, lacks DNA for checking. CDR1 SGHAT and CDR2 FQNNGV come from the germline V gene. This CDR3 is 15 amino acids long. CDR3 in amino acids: CASSWTEVAYNEQFF.

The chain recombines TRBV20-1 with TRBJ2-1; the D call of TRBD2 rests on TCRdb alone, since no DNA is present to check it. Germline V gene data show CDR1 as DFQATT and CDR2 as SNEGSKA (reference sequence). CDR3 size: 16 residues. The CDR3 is CSARDLRGLAINEQFF.

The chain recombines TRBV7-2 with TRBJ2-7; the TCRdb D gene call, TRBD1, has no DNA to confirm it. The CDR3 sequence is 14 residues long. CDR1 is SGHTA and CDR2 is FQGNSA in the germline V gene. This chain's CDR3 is CASSFIQGSYEQYF.

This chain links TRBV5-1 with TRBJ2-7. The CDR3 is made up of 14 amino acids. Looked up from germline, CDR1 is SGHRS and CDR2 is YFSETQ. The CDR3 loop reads CASSVRLNSYEQYF.

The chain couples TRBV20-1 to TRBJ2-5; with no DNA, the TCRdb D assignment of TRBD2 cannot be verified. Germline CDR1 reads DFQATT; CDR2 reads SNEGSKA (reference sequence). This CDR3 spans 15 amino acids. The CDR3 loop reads CSARGLGLAVETQYF.

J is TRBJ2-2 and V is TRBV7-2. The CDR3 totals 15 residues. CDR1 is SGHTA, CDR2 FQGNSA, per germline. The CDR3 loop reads CASRLAVLNTGELFF.

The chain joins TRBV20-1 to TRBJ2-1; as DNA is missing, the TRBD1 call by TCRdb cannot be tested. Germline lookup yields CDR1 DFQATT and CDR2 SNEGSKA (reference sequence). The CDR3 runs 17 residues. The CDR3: CSASHSGEILSYNEQFF.

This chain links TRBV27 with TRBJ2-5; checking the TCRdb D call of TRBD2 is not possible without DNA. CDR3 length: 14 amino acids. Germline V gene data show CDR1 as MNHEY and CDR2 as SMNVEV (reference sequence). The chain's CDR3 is CASSLSTGVETQYF.

The CDR3 reads CASSRTYSGVGTDTQYF. The chain employs TRBV4-2 and TRBJ2-3; no DNA is available, so the TRBD2 call from TCRdb remains unchecked. Per germline, CDR1 LGHNA and CDR2 YNFKEQ. This CDR3 region has 17 residues.

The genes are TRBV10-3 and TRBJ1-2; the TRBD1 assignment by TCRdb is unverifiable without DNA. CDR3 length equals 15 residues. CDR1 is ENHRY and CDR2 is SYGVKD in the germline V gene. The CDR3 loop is CAISEPGQGAHGYTF.

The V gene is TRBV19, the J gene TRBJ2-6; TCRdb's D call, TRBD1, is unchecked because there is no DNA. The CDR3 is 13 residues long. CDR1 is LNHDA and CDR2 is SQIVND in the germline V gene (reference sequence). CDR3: CATLPSGANVLTF.

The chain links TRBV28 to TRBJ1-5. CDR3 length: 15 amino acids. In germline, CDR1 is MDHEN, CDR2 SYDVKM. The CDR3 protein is CASRSEGFRNQPQHF.

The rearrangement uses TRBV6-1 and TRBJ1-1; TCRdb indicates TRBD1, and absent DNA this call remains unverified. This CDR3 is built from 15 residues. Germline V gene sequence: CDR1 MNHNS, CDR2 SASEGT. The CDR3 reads CASSPAGTGYTEAFF.

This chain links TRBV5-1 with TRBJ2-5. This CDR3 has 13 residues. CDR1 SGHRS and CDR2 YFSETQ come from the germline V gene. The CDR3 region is CASSLAEEEAQYF.

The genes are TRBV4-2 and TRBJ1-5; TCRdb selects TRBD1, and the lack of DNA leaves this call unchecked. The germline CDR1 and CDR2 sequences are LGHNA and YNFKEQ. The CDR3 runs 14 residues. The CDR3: CPSRAGTDNQPQHF.

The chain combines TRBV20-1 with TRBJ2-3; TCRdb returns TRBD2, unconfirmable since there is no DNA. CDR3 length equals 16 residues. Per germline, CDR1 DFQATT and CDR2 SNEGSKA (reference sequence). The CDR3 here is CSARDRQRGRTDTQYF.

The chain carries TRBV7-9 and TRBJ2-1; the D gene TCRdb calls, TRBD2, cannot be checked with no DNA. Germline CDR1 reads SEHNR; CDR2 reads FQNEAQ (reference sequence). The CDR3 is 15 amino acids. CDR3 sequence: CASSISGLAGNEQFF.

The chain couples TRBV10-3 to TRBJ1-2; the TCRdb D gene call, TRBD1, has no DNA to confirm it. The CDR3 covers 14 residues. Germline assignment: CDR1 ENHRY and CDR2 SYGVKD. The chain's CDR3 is CAISGLTGVEGYTF.

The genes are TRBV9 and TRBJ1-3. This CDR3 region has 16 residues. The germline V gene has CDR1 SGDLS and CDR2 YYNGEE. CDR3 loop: CASSVDGRHSGNTIYF.

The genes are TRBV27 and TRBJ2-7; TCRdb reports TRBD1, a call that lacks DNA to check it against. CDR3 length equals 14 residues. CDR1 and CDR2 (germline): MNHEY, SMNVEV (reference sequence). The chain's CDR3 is CASSIQSGPYEQYF.

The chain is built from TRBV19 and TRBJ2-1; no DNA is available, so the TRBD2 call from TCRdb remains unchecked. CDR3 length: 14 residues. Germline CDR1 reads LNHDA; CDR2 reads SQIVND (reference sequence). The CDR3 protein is CANKTSGTYNEQFF.

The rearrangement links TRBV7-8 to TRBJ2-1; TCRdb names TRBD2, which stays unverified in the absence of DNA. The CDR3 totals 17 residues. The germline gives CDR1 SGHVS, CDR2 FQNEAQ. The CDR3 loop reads CASSLGGTSAVYNEQFF.

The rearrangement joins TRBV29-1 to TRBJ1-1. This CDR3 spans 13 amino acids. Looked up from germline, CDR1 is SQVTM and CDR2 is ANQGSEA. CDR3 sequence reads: CSVEGHPNTEAFF.

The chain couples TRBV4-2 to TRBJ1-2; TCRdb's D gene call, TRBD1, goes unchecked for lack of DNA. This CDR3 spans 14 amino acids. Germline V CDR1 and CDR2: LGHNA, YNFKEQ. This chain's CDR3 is CASSQDVGDSGYTF.

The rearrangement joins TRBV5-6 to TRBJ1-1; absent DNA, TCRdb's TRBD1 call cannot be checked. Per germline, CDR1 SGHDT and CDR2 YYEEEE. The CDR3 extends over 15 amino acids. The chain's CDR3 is CASSSPQTPHKKAFF. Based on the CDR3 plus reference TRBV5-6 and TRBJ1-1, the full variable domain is DAGVTQSPTHLIKTRGQQVTLRCSPKSGHDTVSWYQQALGQGPQFIFQYYEEEERQRGNFPDRFSGHQFPNYSSELNVNALLLGDSALYLCASSSPQTPHKKAFFGQGTRLTVV.